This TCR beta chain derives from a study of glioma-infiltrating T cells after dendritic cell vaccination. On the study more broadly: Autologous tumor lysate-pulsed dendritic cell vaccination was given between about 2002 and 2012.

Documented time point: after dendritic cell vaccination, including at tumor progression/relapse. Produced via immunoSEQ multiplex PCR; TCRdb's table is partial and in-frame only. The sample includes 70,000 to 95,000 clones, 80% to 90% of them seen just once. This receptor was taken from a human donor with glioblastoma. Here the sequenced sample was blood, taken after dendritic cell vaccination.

CDR3 DNA: TGTGCCAGTACGGGACAGCCCGGGGAGCTGTTTTTT. As protein: CASTGQPGELFF. The rearrangement uses TRBV19 and TRBJ2-2; 7 bases agree with TRBD1. Germline V gene sequence: CDR1 LNHDA, CDR2 SQIVND (reference sequence). V lost 7 bases and J lost 6; bases outside the gene matches: 2. CDR3 length: 12 residues.